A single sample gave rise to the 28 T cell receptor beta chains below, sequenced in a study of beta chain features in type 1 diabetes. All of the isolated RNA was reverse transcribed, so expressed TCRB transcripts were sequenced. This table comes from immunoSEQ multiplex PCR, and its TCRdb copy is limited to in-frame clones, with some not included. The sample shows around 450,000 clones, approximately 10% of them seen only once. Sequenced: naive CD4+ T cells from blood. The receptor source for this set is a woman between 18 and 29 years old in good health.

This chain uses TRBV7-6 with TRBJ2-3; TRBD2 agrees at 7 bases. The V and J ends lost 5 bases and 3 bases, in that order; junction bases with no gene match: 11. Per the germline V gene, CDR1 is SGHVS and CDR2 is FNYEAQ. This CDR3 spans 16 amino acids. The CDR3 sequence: CASSPRSGTVTDTQYF. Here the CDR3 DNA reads TGTGCCAGCAGCCCCCGAAGCGGGACGGTGACAGATACGCAGTATTTT.

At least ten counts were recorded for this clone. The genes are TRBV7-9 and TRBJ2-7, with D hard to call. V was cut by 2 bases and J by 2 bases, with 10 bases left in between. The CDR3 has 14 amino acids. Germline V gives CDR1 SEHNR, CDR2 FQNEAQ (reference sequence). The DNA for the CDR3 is TGTGCCAGCAGCTTAAGCTCGCTAACCTACGAGCAGTACGTC. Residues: CASSLSSLTYEQYV.

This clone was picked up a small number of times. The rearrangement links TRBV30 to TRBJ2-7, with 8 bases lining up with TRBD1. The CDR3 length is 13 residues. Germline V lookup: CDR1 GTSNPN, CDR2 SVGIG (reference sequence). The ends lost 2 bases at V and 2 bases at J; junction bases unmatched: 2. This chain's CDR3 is CAWSPDRAYEQYF. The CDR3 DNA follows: TGTGCCTGGAGTCCGGACAGGGCCTACGAGCAGTACTTC.

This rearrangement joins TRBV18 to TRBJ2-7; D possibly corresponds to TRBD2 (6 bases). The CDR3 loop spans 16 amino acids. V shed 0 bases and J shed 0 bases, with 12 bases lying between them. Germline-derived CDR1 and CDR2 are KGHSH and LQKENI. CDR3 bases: TGTGCCAGCTCACCACCGGGAGGTCTCGTCTCCTACGAGCAGTACTTC. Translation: CASSPPGGLVSYEQYF. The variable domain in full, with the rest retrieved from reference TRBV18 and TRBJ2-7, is NAGVMQNPRHLVRRRGQEARLRCSPMKGHSHVYWYRQLPEEGLKFMVYLQKENIIDESGMPKERFSAEFPKEGPSILRIQQVVRGDSAAYFCASSPPGGLVSYEQYFGPGTRLTVT.

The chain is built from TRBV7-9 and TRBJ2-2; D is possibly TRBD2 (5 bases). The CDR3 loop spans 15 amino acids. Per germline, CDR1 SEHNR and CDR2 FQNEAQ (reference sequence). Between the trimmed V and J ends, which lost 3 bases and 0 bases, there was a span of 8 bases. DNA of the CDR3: TGTGCCAGCAGCTTCAAGCGGACGAACACCGGGGAGCTGTTTTTT. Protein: CASSFKRTNTGELFF.

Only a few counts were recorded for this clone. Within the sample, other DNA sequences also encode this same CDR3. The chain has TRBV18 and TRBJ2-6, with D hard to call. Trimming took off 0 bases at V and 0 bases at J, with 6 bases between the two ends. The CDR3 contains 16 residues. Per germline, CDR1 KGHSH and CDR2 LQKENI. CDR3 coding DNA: TGTGCCAGCTCACCACCGTCTGGCTCTGGGGCCAACGTCCTGACTTTC. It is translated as CASSPPSGSGANVLTF. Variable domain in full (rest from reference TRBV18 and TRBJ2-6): NAGVMQNPRHLVRRRGQEARLRCSPMKGHSHVYWYRQLPEEGLKFMVYLQKENIIDESGMPKERFSAEFPKEGPSILRIQQVVRGDSAAYFCASSPPSGSGANVLTFGAGSRLTVL.

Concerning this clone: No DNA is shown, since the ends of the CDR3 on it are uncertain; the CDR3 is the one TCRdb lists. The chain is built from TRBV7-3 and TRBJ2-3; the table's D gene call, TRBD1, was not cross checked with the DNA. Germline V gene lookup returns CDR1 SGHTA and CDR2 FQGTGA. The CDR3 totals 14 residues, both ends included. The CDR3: CASSFGQGTPWKYF.

The CDR3 loop is CSVIRLFNEQFF. CDR3 in DNA: TGCAGCGTTATCAGGCTATTCAATGAGCAGTTCTTC. The chain uses TRBV29-1 and TRBJ2-1; no clear D. Germline lookup yields CDR1 SQVTM and CDR2 ANQGSEA. Deletions cut 5 bases from V and 6 bases from J, with 11 bases between. The CDR3 is 12 amino acids.

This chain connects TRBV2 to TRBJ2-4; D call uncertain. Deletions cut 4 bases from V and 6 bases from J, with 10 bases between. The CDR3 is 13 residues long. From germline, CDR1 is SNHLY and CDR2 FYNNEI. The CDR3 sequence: CASSAGWVNIQYF. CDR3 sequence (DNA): TGTGCCAGCAGTGCGGGTTGGGTAAACATTCAGTACTTC. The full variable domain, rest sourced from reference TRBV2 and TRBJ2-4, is EPEVTQTPSHQVTQMGQEVILRCVPISNHLYFYWYRQILGQKVEFLVSFYNNEISEKSEIFDDQFSVERPDGSNFTLKIRSTKLEDSAMYFCASSAGWVNIQYFGAGTRLSVL.

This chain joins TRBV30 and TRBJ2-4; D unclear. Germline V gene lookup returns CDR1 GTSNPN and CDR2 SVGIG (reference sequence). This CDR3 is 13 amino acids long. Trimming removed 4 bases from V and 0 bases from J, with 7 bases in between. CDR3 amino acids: CAWIPRAKNIQYF. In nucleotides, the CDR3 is TGTGCCTGGATCCCAAGAGCCAAAAACATTCAGTACTTC.

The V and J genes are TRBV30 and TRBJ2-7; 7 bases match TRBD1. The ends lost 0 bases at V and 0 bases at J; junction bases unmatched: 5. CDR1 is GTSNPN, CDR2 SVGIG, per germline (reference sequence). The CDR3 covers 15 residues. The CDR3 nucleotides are TGTGCCTGGAGTGTACCTACAGGGGCCTCCTACGAGCAGTACTTC. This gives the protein CAWSVPTGASYEQYF.

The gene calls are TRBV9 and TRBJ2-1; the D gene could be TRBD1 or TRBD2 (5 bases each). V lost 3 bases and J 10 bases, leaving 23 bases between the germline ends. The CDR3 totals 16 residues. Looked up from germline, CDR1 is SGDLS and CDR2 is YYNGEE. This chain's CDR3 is CASSATARGYTREQFF. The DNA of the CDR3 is TGTGCCAGCAGCGCGACAGCGAGGGGCTACACGCGCGAGCAGTTCTTC.

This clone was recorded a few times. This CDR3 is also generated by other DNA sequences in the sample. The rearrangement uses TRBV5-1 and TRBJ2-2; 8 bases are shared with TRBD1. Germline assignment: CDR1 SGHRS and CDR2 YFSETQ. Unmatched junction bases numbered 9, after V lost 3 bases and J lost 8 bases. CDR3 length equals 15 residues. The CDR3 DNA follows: TGCGCCAGCAGCTCCGGGACAGGTCCCACTGGGGAGCTGTTTTTT. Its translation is CASSSGTGPTGELFF. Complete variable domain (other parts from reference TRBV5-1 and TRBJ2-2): KAGVTQTPRYLIKTRGQQVTLSCSPISGHRSVSWYQQTPGQGLQFLFEYFSETQRNKGNFPGRFSGRQFSNSRSEMNVSTLELGDSALYLCASSSGTGPTGELFFGEGSRLTVL.

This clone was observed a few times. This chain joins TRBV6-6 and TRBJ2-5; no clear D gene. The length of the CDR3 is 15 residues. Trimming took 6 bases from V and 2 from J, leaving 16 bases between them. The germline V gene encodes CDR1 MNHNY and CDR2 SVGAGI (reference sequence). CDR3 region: CASRFSLRIQETQYF. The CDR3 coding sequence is TGTGCCAGCAGATTTTCCCTACGGATACAAGAGACCCAGTACTTC.

The CDR3 nucleotides are TGTGCCAGCAGCCTATTAAAGGGGGGTGAGCAGTTCTTC. Protein sequence: CASSLLKGGEQFF. This chain uses TRBV6-5 with TRBJ2-1; D might be TRBD1 or TRBD2, each matching 6 bases. This CDR3 spans 13 amino acids. Per the germline V gene, CDR1 is MNHEY and CDR2 is SVGAGI. The V end lost 6 bases, the J end lost 9 bases, and 15 bases lay between the germline ends.

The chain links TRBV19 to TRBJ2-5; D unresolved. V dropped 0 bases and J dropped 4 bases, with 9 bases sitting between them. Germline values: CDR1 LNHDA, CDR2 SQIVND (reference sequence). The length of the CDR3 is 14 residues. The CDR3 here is CASSIDYAGETQYF. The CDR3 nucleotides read TGTGCCAGTAGTATAGATTACGCTGGAGAGACCCAGTACTTC.

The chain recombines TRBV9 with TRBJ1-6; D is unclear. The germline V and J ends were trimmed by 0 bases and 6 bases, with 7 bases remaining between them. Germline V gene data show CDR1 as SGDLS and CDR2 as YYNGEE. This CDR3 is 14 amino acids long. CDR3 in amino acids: CASSVASANSPLHF. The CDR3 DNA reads TGTGCCAGCAGCGTAGCGTCCGCTAATTCACCCCTCCACTTT.

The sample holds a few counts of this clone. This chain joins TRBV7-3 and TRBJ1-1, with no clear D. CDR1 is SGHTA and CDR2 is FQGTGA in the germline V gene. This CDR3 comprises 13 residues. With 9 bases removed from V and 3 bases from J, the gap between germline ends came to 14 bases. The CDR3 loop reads CASRVGVDTEAFF. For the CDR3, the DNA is TGTGCCAGTCGCGTCGGGGTCGACACTGAAGCTTTCTTT.

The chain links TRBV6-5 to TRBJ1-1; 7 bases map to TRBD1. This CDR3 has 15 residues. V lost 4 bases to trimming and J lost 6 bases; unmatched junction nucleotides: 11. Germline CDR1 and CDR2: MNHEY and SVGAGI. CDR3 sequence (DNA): TGTGCCAGCAGTTTTAGACAGGGTCACCGCGCTGAAGCTTTCTTT. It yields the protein CASSFRQGHRAEAFF.

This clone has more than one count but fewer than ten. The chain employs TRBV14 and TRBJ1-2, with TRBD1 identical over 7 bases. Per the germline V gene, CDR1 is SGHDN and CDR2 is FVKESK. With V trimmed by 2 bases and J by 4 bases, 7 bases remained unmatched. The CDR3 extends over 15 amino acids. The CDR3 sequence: CASSQTQGPLYGYTF. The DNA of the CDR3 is TGTGCCAGCAGCCAAACACAGGGGCCCCTCTATGGCTACACCTTC. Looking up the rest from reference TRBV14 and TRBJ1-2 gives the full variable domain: EAGVTQFPSHSVIEKGQTVTLRCDPISGHDNLYWYRRVMGKEIKFLLHFVKESKQDESGMPNNRFLAERTGGTYSTLKVQPAELEDSGVYFCASSQTQGPLYGYTFGSGTRLTVV.

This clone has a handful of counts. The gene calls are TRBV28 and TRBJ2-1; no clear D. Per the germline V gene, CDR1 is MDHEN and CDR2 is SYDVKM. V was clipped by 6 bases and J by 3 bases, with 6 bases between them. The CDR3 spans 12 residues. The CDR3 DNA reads TGTGCCAGCAGCCTAATCTACAATGAGCAGTTCTTC. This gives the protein CASSLIYNEQFF.

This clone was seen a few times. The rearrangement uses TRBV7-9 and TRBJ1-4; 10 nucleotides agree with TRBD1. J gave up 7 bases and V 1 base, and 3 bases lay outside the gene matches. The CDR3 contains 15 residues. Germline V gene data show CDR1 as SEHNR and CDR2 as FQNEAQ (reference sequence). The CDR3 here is CASSLGDRGSEKLFF. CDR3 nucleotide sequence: TGTGCCAGCAGCTTAGGGGACAGGGGAAGTGAAAAACTGTTTTTT. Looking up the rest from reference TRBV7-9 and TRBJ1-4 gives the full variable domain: DTGVSQNPRHKITKRGQNVTFRCDPISEHNRLYWYRQTLGQGPEFLTYFQNEAQLEKSRLLSDRFSAERPKGSFSTLEIQRTEQGDSAMYLCASSLGDRGSEKLFFGSGTQLSVL.

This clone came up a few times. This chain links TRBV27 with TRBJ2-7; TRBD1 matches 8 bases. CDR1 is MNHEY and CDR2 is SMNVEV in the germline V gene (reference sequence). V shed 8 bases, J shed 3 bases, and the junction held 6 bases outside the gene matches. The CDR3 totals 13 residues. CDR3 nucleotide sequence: TGTGCCAGCGCGGACAGGGCCTACTACGAGCAGTACTTC. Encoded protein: CASADRAYYEQYF.

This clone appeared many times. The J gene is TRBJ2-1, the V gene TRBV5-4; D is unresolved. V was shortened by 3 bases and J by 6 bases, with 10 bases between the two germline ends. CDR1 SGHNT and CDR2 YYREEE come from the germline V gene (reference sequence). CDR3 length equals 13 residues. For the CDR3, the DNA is TGTGCCAGCAGCTCCTTCGGACGCAATGAGCAGTTCTTC. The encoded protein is CASSSFGRNEQFF.

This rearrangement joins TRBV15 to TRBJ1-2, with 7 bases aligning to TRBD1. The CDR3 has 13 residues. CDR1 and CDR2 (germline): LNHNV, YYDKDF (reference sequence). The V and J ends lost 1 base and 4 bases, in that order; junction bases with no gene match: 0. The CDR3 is CATSRGDSYGYTF. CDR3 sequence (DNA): TGTGCCACCAGCAGAGGGGACAGCTATGGCTACACCTTC. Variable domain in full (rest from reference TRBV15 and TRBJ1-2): DAMVIQNPRYQVTQFGKPVTLSCSQTLNHNVMYWYQQKSSQAPKLLFHYYDKDFNNEADTPDNFQSRRPNTSFCFLDIRSPGLGDTAMYLCATSRGDSYGYTFGSGTRLTVV.

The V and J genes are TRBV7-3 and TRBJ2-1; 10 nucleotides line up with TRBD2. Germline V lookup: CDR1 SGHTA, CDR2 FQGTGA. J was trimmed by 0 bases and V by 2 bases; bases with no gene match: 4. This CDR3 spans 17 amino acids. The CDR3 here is CASSLVPSGSSYNEQFF. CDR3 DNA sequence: TGTGCCAGCAGCTTAGTCCCTAGCGGGAGCTCCTACAATGAGCAGTTCTTC.

CDR3 nucleotide sequence: TGCGCCAGCAGCCAAGGTGCAGGGGGGAAAGATACGCAGTATTTT. Protein product: CASSQGAGGKDTQYF. The rearrangement uses TRBV4-3 and TRBJ2-3, with D possibly matching TRBD1 (7 bases). V lost 1 base to trimming and J lost 5 bases, with 13 bases between them. The CDR3 contains 15 residues. Per germline, CDR1 LGHNA and CDR2 YSLEER.

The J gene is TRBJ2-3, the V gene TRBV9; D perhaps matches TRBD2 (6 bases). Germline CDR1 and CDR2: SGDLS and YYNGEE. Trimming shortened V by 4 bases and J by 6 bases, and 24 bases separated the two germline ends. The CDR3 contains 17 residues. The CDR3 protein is CASSRGGTSLKMDTQYF. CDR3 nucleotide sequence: TGTGCCAGCAGCAGAGGTGGCACTAGCTTGAAGATGGATACGCAGTATTTT. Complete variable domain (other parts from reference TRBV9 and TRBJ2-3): DSGVTQTPKHLITATGQRVTLRCSPRSGDLSVYWYQQSLDQGLQFLIQYYNGEERAKGNILERFSAQQFPDLHSELNLSSLELGDSALYFCASSRGGTSLKMDTQYFGPGTRLTVL.